These 32 T cell receptor beta chains were sequenced from one sample in a study of CD8 T cells in Susac syndrome. Reverse transcription of 0.5 to 1 ug RNA was performed with random hexamers. TCRdb ran MiXCR on the immunoSEQ multiplex PCR reads and lists one entry per CDR3 protein. This sample has about 200,000 distinct CDR3 sequences, with about 96% found just once. Sequenced input: CD4+ T cells from PBMCs. The source of these receptors is a human donor with multiple sclerosis.

This clonotype was seen more than once but under ten times. The V and J genes are TRBV29-1 and TRBJ2-1; 7 nucleotides align to TRBD2. This CDR3 is 16 amino acids long. Germline V CDR1 and CDR2: SQVTM, ANQGSEA. Trimming took 3 bases from V and 7 from J; bases not matched to a gene: 15. The CDR3 protein is CSVEYLPTSVGNEQFF. In DNA form, the CDR3 reads TGCAGCGTTGAGTATCTGCCTACTAGCGTCGGGAATGAGCAGTTCTTC.

The J gene is TRBJ2-1, the V gene TRBV20-1, with D possibly being TRBD1 or TRBD2 (5 bases each). The CDR3 is 16 amino acids. Germline lookup yields CDR1 DFQATT and CDR2 SNEGSKA (reference sequence). The V and J ends lost 8 bases and 7 bases respectively, with 27 bases between them. CDR3 sequence reads: CSRVRYRDPVHNEQFF. CDR3 DNA sequence: TGCAGTAGAGTACGGTATCGGGACCCCGTGCATAATGAGCAGTTCTTC.

The V call is TRBV6-1, the J call TRBJ2-1; D ambiguous. The germline gives CDR1 MNHNS, CDR2 SASEGT. The V end was cut by 4 bases, the J end by 0 bases, with 19 bases between. This CDR3 is 18 amino acids long. The CDR3 DNA reads as TGTGCCAGCAGTGGAGATGACTTCTGGCCCAGCTCCTACAATGAGCAGTTCTTC. This sequence encodes CASSGDDFWPSSYNEQFF.

The V and J genes are TRBV29-1 and TRBJ1-1, with D perhaps matching TRBD1 (6 bases). Trimming cost V 7 bases and J 2 bases, with 11 bases left between them. The CDR3 contains 12 residues. Germline V CDR1 and CDR2: SQVTM, ANQGSEA. The CDR3 coding sequence is TGCAGCGCGCGGGACATCAACACTGAAGCTTTCTTT. This sequence encodes CSARDINTEAFF.

This chain connects TRBV27 to TRBJ1-2, with a weak D call TRBD1 (6 bases). V was shortened by 0 bases and J by 6 bases, with 14 bases between the two germline ends. The V gene's germline CDR1 is MNHEY and CDR2 SMNVEV (reference sequence). The CDR3 is made up of 15 amino acids. In nucleotides, the CDR3 is TGTGCCAGCAGTTTATCCGCCGGGACATATAATGGCTACACCTTC. It translates to CASSLSAGTYNGYTF.

The rearrangement links TRBV30 to TRBJ1-4, with D perhaps TRBD1 (5 bases). The CDR3 runs 13 residues. Trimming took off 1 base at V and 7 bases at J, with 10 bases between the two ends. Looked up from germline, CDR1 is GTSNPN and CDR2 is SVGIG (reference sequence). The CDR3 spells CAWSGAGSEKLFF. For the CDR3, the DNA is TGTGCCTGGAGTGGGGCAGGGAGTGAAAAACTGTTTTTT.

This clonotype was detected only once. The chain is built from TRBV4-2 and TRBJ1-1; a possible D gene is TRBD1 (5 bases). The germline V and J ends were trimmed by 7 bases and 11 bases, with 14 bases remaining between them. The CDR3 loop spans 11 amino acids. CDR1 and CDR2 (germline): LGHNA, YNFKEQ. CDR3 sequence: CASTQGIRAFF. The CDR3 DNA is TGTGCCAGCACCCAGGGTATACGGGCTTTCTTT.

This sequence joins TRBV30 and TRBJ2-5; D remains unclear. This CDR3 is built from 11 residues. The germline gives CDR1 GTSNPN, CDR2 SVGIG (reference sequence). V was clipped by 5 bases and J by 4 bases, with 8 bases between them. The CDR3 nucleotides read TGTGCCTGGGGGCAAGGAGAGACCCAGTACTTC. It yields the protein CAWGQGETQYF.

The chain joins TRBV9 to TRBJ2-2; D gene unclear. Germline lookup yields CDR1 SGDLS and CDR2 YYNGEE. V shed 0 bases and J shed 0 bases, with 9 bases lying between them. The CDR3 is 16 amino acids. Here the CDR3 reads CASSVATATNTGELFF. In DNA, the CDR3 is TGTGCCAGCAGCGTAGCCACCGCCACGAACACCGGGGAGCTGTTTTTT.

This clonotype was detected only once. This chain links TRBV29-1 with TRBJ2-2; D remains unclear. The germline gives CDR1 SQVTM, CDR2 ANQGSEA. The CDR3 consists of 12 residues. The ends were cut back, 3 bases at V and 0 bases at J, with 2 bases in the middle. This CDR3 reads CSVDTNTGELFF. As DNA, the CDR3 is TGCAGCGTTGACACGAACACCGGGGAGCTGTTTTTT.

The CDR3 DNA is TGCAGCGTTGACAAGGGATGGACTGAAGCTTTCTTT. This codes for CSVDKGWTEAFF. The chain is built from TRBV29-1 and TRBJ1-1; D uncertain. This CDR3 comprises 12 residues. V gave up 3 bases and J gave up 5 bases, with 10 bases separating them. CDR1 is SQVTM, CDR2 ANQGSEA, per germline.

This clonotype was counted a single time. This rearrangement joins TRBV5-4 to TRBJ2-2; 11 bases are shared with TRBD1. CDR1 and CDR2 from the germline V gene are SGHNT and YYREEE (reference sequence). Trimming took 5 bases from V and 7 from J; bases not matched to a gene: 10. The CDR3 consists of 16 residues. The CDR3 spells CASSSPGQGVVGELFF. Written as DNA, the CDR3 is TGTGCCAGCAGTTCCCCGGGACAGGGGGTAGTCGGGGAGCTGTTTTTT. Together with reference TRBV5-4 and TRBJ2-2, the CDR3 gives the full variable domain: ETGVTQSPTHLIKTRGQQVTLRCSSQSGHNTVSWYQQALGQGPQFIFQYYREEENGRGNFPPRFSGLQFPNYSSELNVNALELDDSALYLCASSSPGQGVVGELFFGEGSRLTVL.

The gene calls are TRBV29-1 and TRBJ2-7; TRBD1 might be the D (6 bases). This CDR3 region has 14 residues. CDR1 is SQVTM, CDR2 ANQGSEA, per germline. V lost 6 bases, J lost 1 base, and 16 bases lay in between. CDR3 sequence reads: CSVSPGHRSYEQYF. CDR3 bases: TGCAGCGTCTCCCCGGGACACAGGTCCTACGAGCAGTACTTC.

In this sample, this clonotype turned up once. The rearrangement uses TRBV3-1 and TRBJ1-2, with 8 bases that match TRBD1. The CDR3 runs to 17 residues. V lost 1 base and J lost 2; bases outside the gene matches: 9. CDR1 LGHDT and CDR2 YNNKEL come from the germline V gene (reference sequence). The CDR3 here is CASSQGLRGRPNYGYTF. The CDR3 region has the DNA TGTGCCAGCAGCCAAGGCCTCAGGGGGCGGCCGAACTATGGCTACACCTTC.

The rearrangement uses TRBV3-1 and TRBJ2-7, with D possibly matching TRBD1 (5 bases). Per the germline V gene, CDR1 is LGHDT and CDR2 is YNNKEL (reference sequence). This CDR3 has 14 amino acids. V was cut by 1 base and J by 2 bases, with 9 bases left in between. Written as DNA, the CDR3 is TGTGCCAGCAGCCAAGGGGCAGGGCCCTACGAGCAGTACTTC. Protein: CASSQGAGPYEQYF.

The J gene is TRBJ1-1, the V gene TRBV19; no firm D call. This CDR3 contains 11 residues. V lost 3 bases to trimming and J lost 8 bases, with 7 bases between them. The germline gives CDR1 LNHDA, CDR2 SQIVND (reference sequence). The CDR3 coding sequence is TGTGCCAGTAGTATTTACGAGGAAGCTTTCTTT. It translates to CASSIYEEAFF.

The chain recombines TRBV20-1 with TRBJ1-2; D may be TRBD1 (6 bases). Germline loops: CDR1 DFQATT, CDR2 SNEGSKA (reference sequence). Trimming pared 5 bases from V and 2 bases from J, leaving 15 bases between. This CDR3 contains 14 residues. CDR3 in DNA: TGCAGTGCTGCCGTAGGGGGATCGAACTATGGCTACACCTTC. Amino acid sequence: CSAAVGGSNYGYTF.

This chain joins TRBV9 and TRBJ2-7; weak D call: TRBD2 (6 bases). The CDR3 runs 16 residues. Trimming took 5 bases from V and 0 from J, leaving 18 bases between them. CDR1 is SGDLS and CDR2 is YYNGEE in the germline V gene. This chain's CDR3 is CASSLAGTSSSYEQYF. Written as DNA, the CDR3 is TGTGCCAGCAGTCTCGCCGGGACTTCGAGCTCCTACGAGCAGTACTTC.

A single count supports this clonotype. J is TRBJ2-3 and V is TRBV14; 7 bases agree with TRBD2. The V and J ends lost 6 bases and 2 bases, in that order; junction bases with no gene match: 11. Germline CDR1 and CDR2: SGHDN and FVKESK. CDR3 length: 16 residues. CDR3 amino acids: CASSLLGGTVTDTQYF. CDR3 bases: TGTGCCAGCAGTCTGCTCGGGGGGACGGTCACAGATACGCAGTATTTT.

V is TRBV5-6 and J is TRBJ2-5; D is unresolved. CDR1 is SGHDT, CDR2 YYEEEE, per germline. V was shortened by 3 bases and J by 5 bases, with 5 bases between the two germline ends. The CDR3 contains 11 residues. CDR3 amino acids: CASSYTETQYF. CDR3 DNA sequence: TGTGCCAGCAGCTACACGGAGACCCAGTACTTC. The entire variable domain, with the rest obtained from reference TRBV5-6 and TRBJ2-5, is as follows: DAGVTQSPTHLIKTRGQQVTLRCSPKSGHDTVSWYQQALGQGPQFIFQYYEEEERQRGNFPDRFSGHQFPNYSSELNVNALLLGDSALYLCASSYTETQYFGPGTRLLVL.

This chain uses TRBV29-1 with TRBJ1-1, with TRBD1 as a possible D gene (6 bases). The germline V and J ends were trimmed by 0 bases and 6 bases, with 14 bases remaining between them. This CDR3 region has 14 residues. Germline-derived CDR1 and CDR2 are SQVTM and ANQGSEA. The CDR3 sequence: CSVEDRTGGPEAFF. The CDR3 nucleotides read TGCAGCGTTGAAGATAGGACGGGGGGGCCTGAAGCTTTCTTT.

This chain uses TRBV12-3 or TRBV12-4 with TRBJ2-5; D is perhaps TRBD2 (5 bases). The CDR3 loop spans 13 amino acids. Trimming left V 2 bases short and J 3 bases short, with 7 bases between. CDR3: CASSLTGKETQYF. In DNA form, the CDR3 reads TGTGCCAGCAGTTTAACGGGGAAAGAGACCCAGTACTTC.

This chain joins TRBV2 and TRBJ2-2; D tentatively fits TRBD1 or TRBD2 (6 bases each). Trimming stripped 6 bases from V and 0 bases from J, with 14 bases between. Germline V gene sequence: CDR1 SNHLY, CDR2 FYNNEI. This CDR3 is built from 16 residues. CDR3 DNA sequence: TGTGCCAGCAGCCGAGAGGGGGGAGCGAACACCGGGGAGCTGTTTTTT. This codes for CASSREGGANTGELFF.

The chain joins TRBV5-1 to TRBJ2-7, with 10 bases that match TRBD2. The CDR3 consists of 17 residues. V lost 4 bases and J lost 5; bases outside the gene matches: 15. The V gene's germline CDR1 is SGHRS and CDR2 YFSETQ. CDR3 amino acids: CASSDNPGLATNNEQYF. CDR3 nucleotide sequence: TGCGCCAGCAGCGATAATCCGGGACTAGCGACCAACAACGAGCAGTACTTC.

In its sample, this clonotype was seen once. The chain links TRBV5-1 to TRBJ1-2; 7 nucleotides agree with TRBD1. CDR1 is SGHRS, CDR2 YFSETQ, per germline. This CDR3 region has 15 residues. With V trimmed by 3 bases and J by 0 bases, 5 bases remained unmatched. In DNA form, the CDR3 reads TGCGCCAGCAGCTCCTCCGGGACAGCTAACTATGGCTACACCTTC. It yields the protein CASSSSGTANYGYTF.

The chain combines TRBV4-1 with TRBJ2-5; 10 nucleotides match TRBD1. The CDR3 consists of 16 residues. Germline lookup yields CDR1 MGHRA and CDR2 YSYEKL. The ends lost 1 base at V and 5 bases at J; junction bases unmatched: 7. As DNA, the CDR3 is TGCGCCAGCAGCCAAGGTCCGACAGGGGGCTCGGAGACCCAGTACTTC. This gives the protein CASSQGPTGGSETQYF.

The V call is TRBV29-1, the J call TRBJ1-2; 8 positions match TRBD1. This CDR3 is 12 amino acids long. The V gene's germline CDR1 is SQVTM and CDR2 ANQGSEA. V dropped 7 bases and J dropped 8; count of bases not matched to a gene: 9. This chain's CDR3 is CSAPDRDGGYTF. CDR3 nucleotide sequence: TGCAGCGCCCCGGACAGGGACGGGGGCTACACCTTC.

The chain is built from TRBV30 and TRBJ2-5, with D possibly matching TRBD2 (6 bases). Trimming stripped 0 bases from V and 2 bases from J, with 13 bases between. Germline V gives CDR1 GTSNPN, CDR2 SVGIG (reference sequence). The CDR3 has 15 amino acids. CDR3 bases: TGTGCCTGGAGTGTGGGCGGGATGGGACAAGAGACCCAGTACTTC. Translated, it gives CAWSVGGMGQETQYF.

This chain connects TRBV20-1 to TRBJ2-7; D is unresolved. V lost 1 base, J lost 3 bases, and 10 bases lay in between. This CDR3 has 13 amino acids. Germline V gene data show CDR1 as DFQATT and CDR2 as SNEGSKA (reference sequence). CDR3 residues: CSARGNLYYEQYF. The CDR3 DNA reads as TGCAGTGCTAGAGGGAACCTGTACTACGAGCAGTACTTC.

The rearrangement joins TRBV30 to TRBJ2-7; TRBD1 is a possible D gene (6 bases). The CDR3 has 12 amino acids. Per germline, CDR1 GTSNPN and CDR2 SVGIG (reference sequence). V was clipped by 4 bases and J by 4 bases, with 11 bases between them. The CDR3: CAWKRQDYEQYF. The CDR3 bases are TGTGCCTGGAAACGACAGGATTACGAGCAGTACTTC.

The rearrangement links TRBV6-2 or TRBV6-3 to TRBJ1-1, with D maybe TRBD1 (6 bases). Trimming cost V 7 bases and J 3 bases, with 15 bases left between them. CDR3 length: 14 amino acids. Germline lookup yields CDR1 MNHEY and CDR2 SVGEGT. The CDR3 spells CASMLQGLYTEAFF. CDR3 nucleotides: TGTGCCAGCATGTTACAGGGTCTTTACACTGAAGCTTTCTTT.

The chain uses TRBV5-4 and TRBJ2-4; D might be TRBD1 or TRBD2, each matching 6 bases. The CDR3 sequence is 15 residues long. V lost 4 bases and J lost 0, with 11 bases in between. The V gene's germline CDR1 is SGHNT and CDR2 YYREEE (reference sequence). Written as DNA, the CDR3 is TGTGCCAGCAGCACGGGGGCCTCAGCCAAAAACATTCAGTACTTC. This encodes CASSTGASAKNIQYF.